The following is a T cell receptor beta chain sequence with its context. This entry belongs to a study of blood T cell repertoires in COVID-19. The V segment lost 6 bases and the J segment 2 bases; nucleotides outside the gene matches: 10. From germline, CDR1 is MNHEY and CDR2 SVGAGI. This CDR3 comprises 16 residues. Sequencing used immunoSEQ multiplex PCR; TCRdb keeps in-frame clones, though not all of them. The table has roughly 500,000 clones, 70% to 90% seen once; the top ten hold about 3.2%. Sequencing was done on a sample of peripheral blood. V usage is TRBV6-5 and J usage is TRBJ1-3; 7 nucleotides align to TRBD1. The receptor comes from a human donor in a cohort sampled during active COVID-19. The CDR3 nucleotides are TGTGCCAGCAGCTACCGAGCCGGGACAGCTGGAAACACCATATATTTT. Translating it yields CASSYRAGTAGNTIYF.